The clone carrying this TCR beta chain was seen a single time. Its antigen is unknown. This CDR3 is built from 15 residues. CDR1 is SEHNR, CDR2 FQNEAQ, per germline (reference sequence). V lost 0 bases and J lost 1, with 4 bases in between. This sample was taken from a study of T cell responses to AZD1222 COVID-19 vaccine. Study-wide results and caveats: CD4 TCRs associated with vaccination spanned spike, dominating at 160-218 and 743-854.

Clones were sequenced by immunoSEQ multiplex PCR, and TCRdb holds only the in-frame ones, with some missing. Of around 94,000 clones in the sample, around nine tenths were seen once. The sequence was obtained from an adult in good health. The source was peripheral blood, collected on day 0 of AZD1222 vaccination. This rearrangement joins TRBV7-9 to TRBJ2-6; D ambiguous. CDR3 in DNA: TGTGCCAGCAGCTTAGCCGGTTCTGGGGCCAACGTCCTGACTTTC. This gives the protein CASSLAGSGANVLTF.